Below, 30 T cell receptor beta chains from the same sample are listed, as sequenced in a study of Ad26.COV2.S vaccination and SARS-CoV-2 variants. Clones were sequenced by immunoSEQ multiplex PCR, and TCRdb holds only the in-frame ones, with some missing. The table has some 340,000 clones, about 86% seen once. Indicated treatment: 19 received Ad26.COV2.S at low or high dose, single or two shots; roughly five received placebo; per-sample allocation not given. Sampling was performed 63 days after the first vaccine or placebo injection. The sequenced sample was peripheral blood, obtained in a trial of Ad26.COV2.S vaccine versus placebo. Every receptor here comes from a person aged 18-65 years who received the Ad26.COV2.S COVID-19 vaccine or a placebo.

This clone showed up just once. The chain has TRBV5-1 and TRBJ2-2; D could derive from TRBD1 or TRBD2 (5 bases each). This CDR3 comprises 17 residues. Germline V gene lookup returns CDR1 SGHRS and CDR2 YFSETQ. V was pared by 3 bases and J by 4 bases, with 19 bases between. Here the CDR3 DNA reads TGCGCCAGCAGCTACCCGACGTCCGGGACGGCCACCGGGGAGCTGTTTTTT. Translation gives CASSYPTSGTATGELFF. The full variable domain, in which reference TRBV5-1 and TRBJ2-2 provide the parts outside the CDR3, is KAGVTQTPRYLIKTRGQQVTLSCSPISGHRSVSWYQQTPGQGLQFLFEYFSETQRNKGNFPGRFSGRQFSNSRSEMNVSTLELGDSALYLCASSYPTSGTATGELFFGEGSRLTVL.

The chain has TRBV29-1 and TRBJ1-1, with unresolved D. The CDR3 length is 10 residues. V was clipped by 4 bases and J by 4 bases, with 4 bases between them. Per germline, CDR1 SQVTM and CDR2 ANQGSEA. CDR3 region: CSVVGTEAFF. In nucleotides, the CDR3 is TGCAGCGTTGTTGGCACTGAAGCTTTCTTT.

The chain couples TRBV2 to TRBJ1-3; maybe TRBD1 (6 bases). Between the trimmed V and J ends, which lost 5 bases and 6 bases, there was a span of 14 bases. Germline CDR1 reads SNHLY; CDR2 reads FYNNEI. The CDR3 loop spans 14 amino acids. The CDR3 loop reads CASSSRGGENTIYF. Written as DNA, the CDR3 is TGTGCCAGCAGTTCCAGGGGCGGTGAAAACACCATATATTTT.

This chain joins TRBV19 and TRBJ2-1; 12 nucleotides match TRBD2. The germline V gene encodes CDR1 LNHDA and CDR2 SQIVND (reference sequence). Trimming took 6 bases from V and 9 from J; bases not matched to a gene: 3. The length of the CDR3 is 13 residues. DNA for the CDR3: TGTGCCAGTAGAACTAGCGGGGGGAGTGAGCAGTTCTTC. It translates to CASRTSGGSEQFF.

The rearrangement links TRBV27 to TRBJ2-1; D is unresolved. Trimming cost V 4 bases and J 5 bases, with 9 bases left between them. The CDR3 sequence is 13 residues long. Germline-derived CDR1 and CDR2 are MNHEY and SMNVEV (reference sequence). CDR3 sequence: CASSSYQNNEQFF. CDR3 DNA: TGTGCCAGCAGTTCCTATCAAAACAATGAGCAGTTCTTC.

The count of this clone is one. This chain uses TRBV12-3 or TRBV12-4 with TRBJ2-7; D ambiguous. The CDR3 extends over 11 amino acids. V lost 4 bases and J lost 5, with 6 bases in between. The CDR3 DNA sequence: TGTGCCAGCAGTTCCCGAGACGAGCAGTACTTC. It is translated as CASSSRDEQYF.

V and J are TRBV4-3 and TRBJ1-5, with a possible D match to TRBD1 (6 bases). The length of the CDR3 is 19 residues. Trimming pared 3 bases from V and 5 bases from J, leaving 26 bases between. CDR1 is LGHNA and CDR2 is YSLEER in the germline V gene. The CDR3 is CASSHIKGEQAEGDQPQHF. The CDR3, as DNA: TGCGCCAGCAGCCATATCAAGGGGGAACAGGCGGAGGGCGATCAGCCCCAGCATTTT.

In DNA form, the CDR3 reads TGCGCCAGCAGTGATCGCTTGGGCTACGAGCAGTACTTC. Encoded protein: CASSDRLGYEQYF. The chain links TRBV10-1 to TRBJ2-7; the D is unclear. Trimming stripped 3 bases from V and 3 bases from J, with 9 bases between. Germline CDR1 is WNHNN and CDR2 is SYGVQD (reference sequence). The CDR3 sequence is 13 residues long.

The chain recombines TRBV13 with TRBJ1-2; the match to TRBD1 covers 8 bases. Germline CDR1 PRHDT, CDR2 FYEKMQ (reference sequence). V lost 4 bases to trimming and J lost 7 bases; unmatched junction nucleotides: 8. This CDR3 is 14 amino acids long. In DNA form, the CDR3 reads TGTGCCAGCAGCTCTCGGACAGGGAGGGGTGGCTACACCTTC. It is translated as CASSSRTGRGGYTF.

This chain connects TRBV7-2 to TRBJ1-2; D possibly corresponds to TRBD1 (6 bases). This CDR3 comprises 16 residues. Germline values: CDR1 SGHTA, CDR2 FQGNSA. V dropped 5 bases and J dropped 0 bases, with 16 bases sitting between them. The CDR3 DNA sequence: TGTGCCAGCAGCCTTCCGGGGACACTTACTAACTATGGCTACACCTTC. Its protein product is CASSLPGTLTNYGYTF.

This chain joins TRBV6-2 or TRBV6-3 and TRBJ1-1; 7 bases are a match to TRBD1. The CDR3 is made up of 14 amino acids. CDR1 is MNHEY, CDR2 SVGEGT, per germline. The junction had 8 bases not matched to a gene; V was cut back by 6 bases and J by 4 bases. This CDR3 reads CASSQTRGITEAFF. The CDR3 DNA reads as TGTGCCAGCAGCCAAACCAGGGGGATCACTGAAGCTTTCTTT.

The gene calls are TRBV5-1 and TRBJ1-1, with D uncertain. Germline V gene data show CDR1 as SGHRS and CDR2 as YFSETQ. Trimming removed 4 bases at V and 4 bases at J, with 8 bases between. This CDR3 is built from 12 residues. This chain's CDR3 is CASSRGGTEAFF. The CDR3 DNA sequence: TGCGCCAGCAGCCGGGGAGGCACTGAAGCTTTCTTT.

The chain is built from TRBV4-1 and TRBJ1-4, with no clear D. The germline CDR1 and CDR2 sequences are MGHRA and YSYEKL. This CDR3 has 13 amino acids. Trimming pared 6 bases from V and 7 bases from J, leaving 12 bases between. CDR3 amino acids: CASRVTGGEKLFF. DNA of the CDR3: TGCGCCAGCAGAGTGACGGGAGGTGAAAAACTGTTTTTT.

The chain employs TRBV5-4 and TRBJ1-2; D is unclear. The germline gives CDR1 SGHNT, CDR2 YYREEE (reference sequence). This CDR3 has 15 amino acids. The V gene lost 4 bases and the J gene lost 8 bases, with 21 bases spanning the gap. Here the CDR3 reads CASSPMNIPLRGYTF. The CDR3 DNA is TGTGCCAGCAGCCCGATGAACATTCCTCTAAGAGGCTACACCTTC.

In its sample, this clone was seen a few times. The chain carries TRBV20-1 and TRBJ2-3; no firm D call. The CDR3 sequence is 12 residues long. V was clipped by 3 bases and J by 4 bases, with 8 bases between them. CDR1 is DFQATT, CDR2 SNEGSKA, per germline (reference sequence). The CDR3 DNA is TGCAGTGCTAGTACTAACGCAGATACGCAGTATTTT. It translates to CSASTNADTQYF.

The CDR3: CASSQNPTEVNTEAFF. CDR3 DNA: TGCGCCAGCAGCCAAAACCCGACAGAGGTGAACACTGAAGCTTTCTTT. The chain employs TRBV4-1 and TRBJ1-1; D possibly corresponds to TRBD1 (5 bases). V was cut by 2 bases and J by 0 bases, with 13 bases left in between. The CDR3 has 16 residues. CDR1 and CDR2 from the germline V gene are MGHRA and YSYEKL.

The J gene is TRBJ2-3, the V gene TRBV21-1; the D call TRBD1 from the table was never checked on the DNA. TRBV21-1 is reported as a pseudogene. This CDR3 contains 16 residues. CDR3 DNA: TGTGCCAGCACCCTCGAGACAGTTTGCGGAACAGATACGCAGTATTTT. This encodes CASTLETVCGTDTQYF.

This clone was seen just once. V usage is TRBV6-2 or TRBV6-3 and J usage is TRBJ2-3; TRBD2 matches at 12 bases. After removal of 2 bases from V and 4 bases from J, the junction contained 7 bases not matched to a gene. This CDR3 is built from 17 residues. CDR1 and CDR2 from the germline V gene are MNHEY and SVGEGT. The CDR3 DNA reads TGTGCCAGCAGTTACACCGGGACTAGCGGGTTGCCAGATACGCAGTATTTT. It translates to CASSYTGTSGLPDTQYF.

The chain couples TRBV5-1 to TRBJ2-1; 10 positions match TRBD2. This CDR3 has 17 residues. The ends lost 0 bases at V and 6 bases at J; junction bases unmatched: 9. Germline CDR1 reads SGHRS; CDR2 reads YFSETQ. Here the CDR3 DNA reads TGCGCCAGCAGCTTGGCACTAATTCAGCGGGGGGGCAATGAGCAGTTCTTC. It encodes CASSLALIQRGGNEQFF. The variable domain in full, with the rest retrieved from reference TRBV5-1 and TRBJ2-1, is KAGVTQTPRYLIKTRGQQVTLSCSPISGHRSVSWYQQTPGQGLQFLFEYFSETQRNKGNFPGRFSGRQFSNSRSEMNVSTLELGDSALYLCASSLALIQRGGNEQFFGPGTRLTVL.

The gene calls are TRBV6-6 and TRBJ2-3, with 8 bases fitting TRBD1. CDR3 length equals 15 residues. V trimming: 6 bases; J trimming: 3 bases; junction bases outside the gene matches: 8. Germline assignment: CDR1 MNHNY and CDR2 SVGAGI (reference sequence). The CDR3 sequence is CASRGINRGTDTQYF. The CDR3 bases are TGTGCCAGCAGAGGGATTAACAGGGGGACAGATACGCAGTATTTT.

Written as DNA, the CDR3 is TGTGCCAGCAGCCCAGGTCGGGACACCCTCTACGAGCAGTACTTC. Its translation: CASSPGRDTLYEQYF. The rearrangement joins TRBV7-8 to TRBJ2-7; weak D call: TRBD1 (6 bases). V shed 5 bases and J shed 3 bases, with 17 bases lying between them. This CDR3 comprises 15 residues. Germline V lookup: CDR1 SGHVS, CDR2 FQNEAQ.

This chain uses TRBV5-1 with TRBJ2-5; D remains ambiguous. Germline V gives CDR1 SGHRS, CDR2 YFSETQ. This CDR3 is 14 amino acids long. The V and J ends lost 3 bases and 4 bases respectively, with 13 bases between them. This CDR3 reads CASSSLLGSETQYF. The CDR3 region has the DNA TGCGCCAGCAGCTCTCTACTCGGGTCAGAGACCCAGTACTTC.

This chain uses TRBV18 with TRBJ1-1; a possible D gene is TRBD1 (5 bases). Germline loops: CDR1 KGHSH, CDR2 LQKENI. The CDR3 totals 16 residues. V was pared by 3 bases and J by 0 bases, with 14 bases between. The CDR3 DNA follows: TGTGCCAGCTCACCTAATGGACACTCCATGAACACTGAAGCTTTCTTT. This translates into CASSPNGHSMNTEAFF.

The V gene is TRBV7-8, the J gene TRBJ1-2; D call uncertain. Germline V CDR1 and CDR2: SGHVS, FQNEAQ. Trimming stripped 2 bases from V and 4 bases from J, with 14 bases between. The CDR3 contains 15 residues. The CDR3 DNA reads TGTGCCAGCAGCTTATCAGTGCCTACGGGCTATGGCTACACCTTC. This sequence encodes CASSLSVPTGYGYTF.

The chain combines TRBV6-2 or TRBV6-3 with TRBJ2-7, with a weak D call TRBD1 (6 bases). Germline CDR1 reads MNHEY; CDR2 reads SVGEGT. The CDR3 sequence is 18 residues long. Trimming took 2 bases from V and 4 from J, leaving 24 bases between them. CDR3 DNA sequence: TGTGCCAGCAGTTACCCGCGATCAGGGGTAGAGGCCCTATACGAGCAGTACTTC. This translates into CASSYPRSGVEALYEQYF.

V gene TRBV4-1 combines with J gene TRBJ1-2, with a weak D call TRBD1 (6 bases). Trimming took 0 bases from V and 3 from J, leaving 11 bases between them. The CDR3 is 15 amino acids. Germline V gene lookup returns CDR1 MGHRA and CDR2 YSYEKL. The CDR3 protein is CASSQDTGGYYGYTF. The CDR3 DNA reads TGCGCCAGCAGCCAAGATACCGGGGGCTACTATGGCTACACCTTC.

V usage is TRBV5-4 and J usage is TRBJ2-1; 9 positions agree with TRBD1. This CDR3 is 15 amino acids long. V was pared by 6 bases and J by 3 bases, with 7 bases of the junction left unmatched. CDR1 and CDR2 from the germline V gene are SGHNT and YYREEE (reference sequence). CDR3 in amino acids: CASNYDRGSYNEQFF. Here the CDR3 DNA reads TGTGCCAGCAACTATGACAGGGGGAGCTACAATGAGCAGTTCTTC.

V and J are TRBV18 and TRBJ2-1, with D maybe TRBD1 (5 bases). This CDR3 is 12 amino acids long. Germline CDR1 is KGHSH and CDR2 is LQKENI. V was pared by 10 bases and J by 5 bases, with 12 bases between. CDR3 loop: CATHQGDNEQFF. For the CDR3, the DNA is TGTGCCACTCACCAGGGCGACAATGAGCAGTTCTTC.

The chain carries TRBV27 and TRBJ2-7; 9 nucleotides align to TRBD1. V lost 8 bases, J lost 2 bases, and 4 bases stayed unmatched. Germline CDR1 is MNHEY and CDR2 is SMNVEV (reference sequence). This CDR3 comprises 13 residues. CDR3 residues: CASGRTGAYEQYF. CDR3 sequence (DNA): TGTGCCAGCGGGAGGACAGGGGCCTACGAGCAGTACTTC.

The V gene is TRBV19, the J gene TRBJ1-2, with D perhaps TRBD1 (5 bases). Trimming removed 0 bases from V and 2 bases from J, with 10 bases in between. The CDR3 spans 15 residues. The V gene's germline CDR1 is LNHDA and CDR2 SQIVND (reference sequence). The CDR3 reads CASSIDREQNYGYTF. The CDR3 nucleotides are TGTGCCAGTAGTATAGACAGGGAACAAAACTATGGCTACACCTTC.